These 9 T cell receptor beta chains were all obtained from the same sample, sequenced in a study of cytomegalovirus exposure and HLA in healthy donors. The PCR made use of 60 Vbeta and 13 Jbeta primers. TCRdb's copy holds only in-frame clones and misses some; the assay was immunoSEQ multiplex PCR. Of 120,000 or so clones listed, 70% to 90% are singletons. The sample taken for sequencing was PBMCs. These receptors all come from a man aged 18-30 years in good health and CMV-seropositive.

The CDR3 sequence: CATSSFGQAPTDTQYF. The CDR3 DNA reads as TGTGCCACCAGCAGCTTCGGCCAGGCGCCCACAGATACGCAGTATTTT. J is TRBJ2-3 and V is TRBV15; unclear D gene. The CDR3 loop spans 16 amino acids. The ends were cut back, 3 bases at V and 2 bases at J, with 15 bases in the middle. CDR1 is LNHNV and CDR2 is YYDKDF in the germline V gene (reference sequence).

This chain links TRBV6-5 with TRBJ1-4; D unresolved. CDR3 length: 14 residues. CDR1 is MNHEY, CDR2 SVGAGI, per germline. Trimming shortened V by 2 bases and J by 5 bases, and 9 bases separated the two germline ends. The CDR3 reads CASSYGGENEKLFF. The CDR3 DNA is TGTGCCAGCAGTTACGGCGGGGAGAATGAAAAACTGTTTTTT.

As concerns this clone: This specimen includes other DNA sequences encoding the same CDR3. This sequence joins TRBV29-1 and TRBJ1-1; no clear D. V was clipped by 5 bases and J by 6 bases, with 10 bases between them. Germline lookup yields CDR1 SQVTM and CDR2 ANQGSEA. This CDR3 contains 11 residues. The CDR3 nucleotides read TGCAGCGTTACCACGGGTGCTGAAGCTTTCTTT. It codes for CSVTTGAEAFF.

J is TRBJ1-5 and V is TRBV28; D not certain. The CDR3 extends over 17 amino acids. V lost 6 bases and J 0 bases, leaving 18 bases between the germline ends. CDR1 and CDR2 from the germline V gene are MDHEN and SYDVKM. Written as DNA, the CDR3 is TGTGCCAGCAGGCCTGTCCGGGGAACTTATAGCAATCAGCCCCAGCATTTT. As protein: CASRPVRGTYSNQPQHF.

The chain has TRBV5-1 and TRBJ2-5; 11 bases are a match to TRBD2. Gene TRBJ2-7 matches the end of the DNA better, so the J call may be wrong. Germline assignment: CDR1 SGHRS and CDR2 YFSETQ. CDR3 size: 15 residues. CDR3 sequence reads: CASSLAGLADYEQYF. In nucleotides, the CDR3 is TGCGCCAGCAGCTTGGCGGGACTAGCGGATTACGAGCAGTACTTC.

This chain links TRBV27 with TRBJ2-3; weak D call: TRBD1 (6 bases). V lost 2 bases to trimming and J lost 2 bases, with 14 bases between them. The CDR3 is 16 residues long. Germline V gene sequence: CDR1 MNHEY, CDR2 SMNVEV (reference sequence). The CDR3 sequence: CASSLRDTKNTDTQYF. The CDR3 nucleotides are TGTGCCAGCAGTTTACGGGACACCAAAAACACAGATACGCAGTATTTT.

This chain links TRBV5-8 with TRBJ2-3, with 10 bases identical to TRBD2. CDR3 length: 17 amino acids. V was pared by 4 bases and J by 0 bases, with 8 bases of the junction left unmatched. The germline CDR1 and CDR2 sequences are SGHTS and YDEGEE. The CDR3 sequence is CASSHTAGGGSTDTQYF. The CDR3 nucleotides read TGTGCCAGCAGCCATACAGCGGGGGGGGGTAGCACAGATACGCAGTATTTT.

The CDR3 loop is CATSRDWGVSNQPQHF. CDR3 DNA sequence: TGTGCCACCAGCAGAGATTGGGGGGTTTCCAATCAGCCCCAGCATTTT. The chain recombines TRBV15 with TRBJ1-5; tentative D call: TRBD1 (5 bases). The V gene lost 0 bases and the J gene lost 3 bases, with 12 bases spanning the gap. Germline CDR1 LNHNV, CDR2 YYDKDF (reference sequence). The CDR3 totals 16 residues.

The rearrangement uses TRBV19 and TRBJ2-1; 7 nucleotides align to TRBD2. Germline V gene sequence: CDR1 LNHDA, CDR2 SQIVND (reference sequence). This CDR3 is 16 amino acids long. V gave up 5 bases and J gave up 5 bases; unmatched junction bases: 12. The CDR3 DNA follows: TGTGCCAGTAGTTGGGGGGGGAGGTCTATCAACAATGAGCAGTTCTTC. Translated, it gives CASSWGGRSINNEQFF. Full variable domain (rest looked up from reference TRBV19 and TRBJ2-1): DGGITQSPKYLFRKEGQNVTLSCEQNLNHDAMYWYRQDPGQGLRLIYYSQIVNDFQKGDIAEGYSVSREKKESFPLTVTSAQKNPTAFYLCASSWGGRSINNEQFFGPGTRLTVL.